This entry describes one T cell receptor beta chain. Antigen: not known. These data are taken from a study of cytomegalovirus exposure and HLA in healthy donors. General study points: Associated with cytomegalovirus, according to the listing, were approximately 160 TCR beta chains. Under in vitro conditions, a few CMV-associated chains were confirmed as specific for CMV antigens. Subsequent analysis showed first-cohort TCR clusters tending to co-occur in some 120 validation repertoires.

Produced via immunoSEQ multiplex PCR; TCRdb's table is partial and in-frame only. Of 250,000 to 350,000 clones listed, roughly 88% are singletons. Germline V gene sequence: CDR1 MNHNY, CDR2 SVGAGI (reference sequence). Deletions cut 7 bases from V and 8 bases from J, with 23 bases between. The CDR3 runs to 16 residues. This chain connects TRBV6-6 to TRBJ2-2; weak D call: TRBD2 (5 bases). This sequence was found in a woman aged 18-35 years in good health and CMV-seronegative. Input material: PBMCs. The DNA for the CDR3 is TGTGCCAGCAACGAACCAAGGACTTTTGTAATGGGGGAGCTGTTTTTT. As protein: CASNEPRTFVMGELFF.